The rows below give T cell receptor beta chains drawn from one sample of a study of vaccination and CD4 T cells after COVID-19. TCRdb re-derived calls from the PCR reads in MiXCR, one entry per CDR3 protein. The sample holds around 26,000 distinct CDR3 sequences; approximately 41% are singletons and the top ten take over 5%. What these receptors recognize is not known. The source material was CD4+ T cells from blood, cultured in vitro, sampled about 7 months after SARS-CoV-2 vaccination. The receptors here all came from a human donor who had recovered from COVID-19. Each CDR3 is given with its conserved first and last residue. The D gene is left open where the match is weak. Clone size is given for some rows only: seen once, a few or many times, or a class if the clone is expanded.

d_call	cdr3_length	clone_size	v_call	j_call	cdr3_aa	cdr3_nt
.	15	.	TRBV15	TRBJ2-3	CATSRDPGRPDTQYF	TGTGCCACCAGCAGAGATCCAGGGAGGCCAGATACGCAGTATTTT
TRBD2	18	.	TRBV20-1	TRBJ2-1	CSARGGLAGGSRNNEQFF	TGCAGTGCTAGGGGGGGACTAGCGGGAGGGTCCCGAAACAATGAGCAGTTCTTC
.	14	.	TRBV28	TRBJ2-5	CASSSAGARGTQYF	TGTGCCAGCAGTTCGGCGGGAGCCAGGGGGACCCAGTACTTC
.	13	once	TRBV6-2/TRBV6-3	TRBJ1-5	CASRQVGNQPQHF	TGTGCCAGCCGACAGGTCGGCAATCAGCCCCAGCATTTT
.	21	.	TRBV7-3	TRBJ2-6	CASSLTGHTLYSRTGANVLTF	TGTGCCAGCAGCTTAACCGGACATACCCTCTATAGTCGAACTGGGGCCAACGTCCTGACTTTC
TRBD2	14	few	TRBV6-5	TRBJ2-5	CASSSPGLQETQYF	TGTGCCAGCAGTTCCCCGGGACTACAAGAGACCCAGTACTTC
.	14	few	TRBV27	TRBJ2-3	CASRPRTTGDTQYF	TGTGCCAGCAGGCCTAGGACGACCGGGGATACGCAGTATTTT
TRBD2	14	.	TRBV29-1	TRBJ2-1	CSVPSGRARGEQFF	TGCAGCGTCCCTAGCGGGAGGGCCCGGGGTGAGCAGTTCTTC
.	17	.	TRBV5-8	TRBJ2-5	CASSLGSVVGLGETQYF	TGTGCCAGCAGCTTGGGCTCCGTAGTTGGTCTGGGGGAGACCCAGTACTTC
TRBD1	15	.	TRBV7-8	TRBJ2-1	CASSLEGASYNEQFF	TGTGCCAGCAGCTTAGAGGGGGCCTCCTACAATGAGCAGTTCTTC
TRBD1	13	.	TRBV20-1	TRBJ2-5	CSARQGAQETQYF	TGCAGTGCTAGACAGGGGGCCCAAGAGACCCAGTACTTC
.	14	.	TRBV6-5	TRBJ2-7	CASSSHKGAYEQYF	TGTGCCAGCAGTTCTCATAAGGGGGCCTACGAGCAGTACTTC
TRBD1	12	few	TRBV6-5	TRBJ1-5	CASSSQGGSQHF	TGTGCCAGCAGTTCGCAGGGGGGGTCCCAGCATTTT
TRBD1	15	.	TRBV9	TRBJ2-7	CASSVQDRGPYEQYF	TGTGCCAGCAGCGTACAAGACAGGGGCCCCTACGAGCAGTACTTC
TRBD2	16	once	TRBV7-2	TRBJ2-2	CASSPPGTGRGGELFF	TGTGCCAGCAGCCCGCCCGGGACTGGGAGGGGCGGGGAGCTGTTTTTT
.	13	.	TRBV18	TRBJ1-2	CASSPQQSGGYTF	TGTGCCAGCTCACCTCAACAATCTGGCGGCTACACCTTC
.	13	few	TRBV12-3/TRBV12-4	TRBJ1-1	CASSPRGGTEAFF	TGTGCCAGCAGTCCCAGGGGCGGGACTGAAGCTTTCTTT
.	14	.	TRBV28	TRBJ2-4	CAAGLHLAKNIQYF	TGTGCCGCAGGCCTGCACCTAGCCAAAAACATTCAGTACTTC
TRBD1	15	.	TRBV7-8	TRBJ2-5	CASSPGTGGIETQYF	TGTGCCAGCAGCCCAGGGACAGGGGGCATCGAGACCCAGTACTTC
.	13	.	TRBV28	TRBJ1-2	CASSLEGIGGYTF	TGTGCCAGCAGTTTAGAGGGGATAGGCGGCTACACCTTC
.	16	.	TRBV7-9	TRBJ2-7	CASSLDRGGYSYEQYF	TGTGCCAGCAGCTTAGATCGTGGGGGATACTCCTACGAGCAGTACTTC
TRBD1	11	once	TRBV27	TRBJ2-4	CASSDRGVQYF	TGTGCCAGCAGTGACAGGGGGGTTCAGTACTTC
.	15	few	TRBV6-2/TRBV6-3	TRBJ2-1	CASRPLPSSYNEQFF	TGTGCCAGCAGGCCCCTCCCGAGCTCCTACAATGAGCAGTTCTTC
TRBD1	13	few	TRBV20-1	TRBJ1-1	CSVSGTGNTEAFF	TGCAGTGTTTCCGGGACAGGGAACACTGAAGCTTTCTTT
.	13	few	TRBV24-1	TRBJ2-5	CATSAGEIETQYF	TGTGCCACCAGTGCGGGGGAGATCGAGACCCAGTACTTC
TRBD2	16	.	TRBV28	TRBJ2-2	CASRSALAGDTGELFF	TGTGCCAGCAGGTCTGCCCTAGCGGGAGACACCGGGGAGCTGTTTTTT
.	15	.	TRBV15	TRBJ1-3	CATSKGHSSGNTIYF	TGTGCCACCAGCAAGGGACACTCCTCTGGAAACACCATATATTTT
.	12	.	TRBV9	TRBJ1-2	CASSPEGGGYTF	TGTGCCAGCAGCCCTGAGGGAGGTGGCTACACCTTC
TRBD2	19	once	TRBV6-5	TRBJ2-7	CASSYSVPGLAASSYEQYF	TGTGCCAGCAGTTACTCGGTCCCGGGACTAGCGGCTAGCTCCTACGAGCAGTACTTC